The rows below give T cell receptor beta chains drawn from one sample of a study of molecular identifiers for immune sequencing clone quantification. MiXCR, run by TCRdb on the PCR reads, gives a single entry per CDR3 protein. The table records 460,000 or so distinct CDR3 sequences, about a fifth of them present only once. The sample taken for sequencing was naive CD8+ T cells from blood, with Jurkat cell RNA spiked in. These receptors were obtained from a human donor in good health. Some libraries in this study had Jurkat cell RNA spiked in. Both conserved end residues are part of each CDR3. D genes are given only for firm matches. Clone sizes are given selectively: once, few, many, or a class where the clone is expanded.

V	size	J	D	DNA	CDR3
TRBV7-2	many	TRBJ2-7	.	TGTGCCAGCAGCTGGACCGGGACCTACGAGCAGTACTTC	CASSWTGTYEQYF
TRBV7-9	.	TRBJ2-1	.	TGTGCCAGCCGCTTGATACCCAATGAGCAGTTCTTC	CASRLIPNEQFF
TRBV7-8	.	TRBJ2-2	.	TGTGCCAGCAGCTTAGGGGCGTTTGGTACCGGGGAGCTGTTTTTT	CASSLGAFGTGELFF
TRBV19	few	TRBJ1-1	.	TGTGCCAGTAGTATAGATCCCCTTCAGGTCACTGAAGCTTTCTTT	CASSIDPLQVTEAFF
TRBV9	few	TRBJ2-2	.	TGTGCCAGCAGCGTAGTCCCTCTAGGGGACGGGGAGCTGTTTTTT	CASSVVPLGDGELFF
TRBV7-9	few	TRBJ2-7	.	TGTGCCAGCAGCTCCCGGGACACGACCTACGAGCAGTACTTC	CASSSRDTTYEQYF
TRBV27	.	TRBJ1-2	TRBD1	TGTGCCAGCACTGTCCAAGGGGGCCGGATCGATGGCTACACCTTC	CASTVQGGRIDGYTF
TRBV27	many	TRBJ2-2	.	TGTGCCAGCAGTTTATCGGGGGCCGGGGAGCTGTTTTTT	CASSLSGAGELFF
TRBV11-2	few	TRBJ1-5	.	TGTGCCAGCGCTAGTAGGATGTATCAGCCCCAGCATTTT	CASASRMYQPQHF
TRBV28	.	TRBJ2-7	TRBD2	TGTGCCAGCAGTTTTCTAGCGGGAGTCTACGAGCGGTACTTC	CASSFLAGVYERYF
TRBV3-1	many	TRBJ1-2	.	TGTGCCAGCAGCCAGGCCGGGAACTATGGCTACACCTTC	CASSQAGNYGYTF
TRBV20-1	many	TRBJ2-3	.	TGCAGTGCTAGAGATTTCTTCCGGGATCCCGGGACAGATACGCAGTATTTT	CSARDFFRDPGTDTQYF
TRBV5-1	many	TRBJ2-3	TRBD2	TGCGCCAGCAGACCAGAACTAGCGGGAGAAGTAGATACGCAGTATTTT	CASRPELAGEVDTQYF